These T cell receptor beta chains were read from a single sample in a study of shared clonotypes between healthy human individuals. Profiling relied on immunoSEQ multiplex PCR, and the TCRdb table lists in-frame clones only, not all of them. The data hold some 1,900,000 clones, with about 95% observed a single time. The material sequenced was naive CD8+ T cells sorted from blood. The receptors stem from a man younger than 35 in good health. Each CDR3 is given with its conserved first and last residue. A D gene is named only where the DNA matches it firmly. Only part of the rows carry a size: once, few, many, or a class if the clone is expanded.

j_gene,d_gene,abundance,v_gene,CDR3nt,CDR3aa
TRBJ2-5,NA,NA,TRBV6-5,TGTGCCAGCAGTTACTCCGAGGGGGAAGAGACCCAGTACTTC,CASSYSEGEETQYF
TRBJ1-2,NA,NA,TRBV13,TGTGCCAGCAGCTTAGAGGACAGCGTTAACTATGGCTACACCTTC,CASSLEDSVNYGYTF
TRBJ2-7,NA,once,TRBV5-6,TGTGCCAGCAGCTGGACGACAGCAGGCGCCTACGAGCAGTACTTC,CASSWTTAGAYEQYF
TRBJ1-2,NA,NA,TRBV27,TGTGCCAGCAGTCCATCACAGGTGGGCTATGGCTACACCTTC,CASSPSQVGYGYTF
TRBJ2-7,NA,NA,TRBV7-9,TGTGCCAGCAGCCCTCTTAACCGGGACTACGAGCAGTACTTC,CASSPLNRDYEQYF
TRBJ2-1,NA,NA,TRBV6-5,TGTGCCAGCAGTTACGACCAATCCCCCTACAATGAGCAGTTCTTC,CASSYDQSPYNEQFF
TRBJ2-7,TRBD1,once,TRBV27,TGTGCCAGCAGTCTTACTTCCGGGACAGTCTCCTACGAGCAGTACTTC,CASSLTSGTVSYEQYF
TRBJ2-5,NA,NA,TRBV5-1,TGCGCCAGCAGCAGTGCAGGGAGAAGGCAAGAGACCCAGTACTTC,CASSSAGRRQETQYF
TRBJ2-7,NA,NA,TRBV28,TGTGCCAGCAGTTGGGCAGGCACTACCTACGAGCAGTACTTC,CASSWAGTTYEQYF
TRBJ2-7,TRBD2,NA,TRBV4-1,TGCGCCAGCAGCCCGGGTGGCGGGGGGATTCCCTACGAGCAGTACTTC,CASSPGGGGIPYEQYF
TRBJ1-6,TRBD1,few,TRBV10-3,TGTGCCATCAGTGGCCTAGGGACAGATAATTCACCCCTCCACTTT,CAISGLGTDNSPLHF
TRBJ2-7,TRBD1,NA,TRBV2,TGTGCCAGCTACGGGACAGCAGAATACGAGCAGTACTTC,CASYGTAEYEQYF
TRBJ1-4,NA,NA,TRBV10-2,TGCGCCAGCAGACAGGGCCATAATGAAAAACTGTTTTTT,CASRQGHNEKLFF
TRBJ2-7,NA,NA,TRBV28,TGTGCCAGCAGTTTTCGGGGAGTAGGCTACGAGCAGTACTTC,CASSFRGVGYEQYF
TRBJ2-7,NA,once,TRBV7-7,TGTGCTAGCAGCTCCACCGTGAGGGACGAGCAGTACTTC,CASSSTVRDEQYF
TRBJ2-7,TRBD1,NA,TRBV6-1,TGTGCCAGCAGTCTAGACAGGGGTCGATACGAGCAGTACTTC,CASSLDRGRYEQYF
TRBJ2-3,NA,NA,TRBV5-4,TGTGCCAGCAGACCCATGGGCCTAGAGACAGATACGCAGTATTTT,CASRPMGLETDTQYF
TRBJ1-5,NA,NA,TRBV23-1,TGCGCCAGCAGTCAATCTGGAGGGGGACATCAGCCCCAGCATTTT,CASSQSGGGHQPQHF
TRBJ1-6,NA,few,TRBV27,TGTGCCAGCAGTTTAGGGCCGGGATCCTATAATTCACCCCTCCACTTT,CASSLGPGSYNSPLHF
TRBJ2-2,TRBD1,NA,TRBV5-1,TGCGCCAGCAGCGATGAGGGGGCTACGAACACCGGGGAGCTGTTTTTT,CASSDEGATNTGELFF
TRBJ2-7,NA,NA,TRBV29-1,TGCAGCGCCGCCGGGACGGGAGACTACGAGCAGTACTTC,CSAAGTGDYEQYF
TRBJ2-1,TRBD2,few,TRBV9,TGTGCCAGCAGCGTAGTGGCTAGCGGATACAATGAGCAGTTCTTC,CASSVVASGYNEQFF
TRBJ1-1,NA,NA,TRBV29-1,TGCAGCGTCGAAACGCAGGGAACTGAAGCTTTCTTT,CSVETQGTEAFF
TRBJ2-1,NA,NA,TRBV5-5,TGTGCCAGCAGCCTCCGCTACAATGAGCAGTTCTTC,CASSLRYNEQFF
TRBJ2-1,NA,NA,TRBV2,TGTGCCAGCAGCGCGCCGGGGCCCGAATACAATGAGCAGTTCTTC,CASSAPGPEYNEQFF
TRBJ2-3,TRBD2,NA,TRBV13,TGTGCCAGCAGCCTGGGGGGGGGCACAGATACGCAGTATTTT,CASSLGGGTDTQYF
TRBJ2-7,NA,NA,TRBV11-2,TGTGCCAGCAGCTTATTCCCCACGGACAGCTCCTACGAGCAGTACTTC,CASSLFPTDSSYEQYF
TRBJ2-7,NA,few,TRBV7-2,TGTGCCAGCAGCTTATTGGTCGGACCAAGCTCCTACGAGCAGTACTTC,CASSLLVGPSSYEQYF
TRBJ2-7,TRBD1,NA,TRBV27,TGTGCCAGCAGCCTTCAACAGGGGGCCTCGGAGCAGTACTTC,CASSLQQGASEQYF
TRBJ2-2,NA,NA,TRBV6-6,TGTGCCAGCAGTTACGGGGCGGTCGGGGAGCTGTTTTTT,CASSYGAVGELFF
TRBJ2-1,NA,NA,TRBV29-1,TGCAGCGTGTACCCTGGGCGGGATTCATACAATGAGCAGTTCTTC,CSVYPGRDSYNEQFF
TRBJ2-1,TRBD1,NA,TRBV18,TGTGCCAGCTCACCGGGGACAGGGGGCTTCAATGAGCAGTTCTTC,CASSPGTGGFNEQFF
TRBJ2-7,NA,NA,TRBV6-5,TGTGCCAGCAGTTACTCGTGGGACTCCTACGAGCAGTACTTC,CASSYSWDSYEQYF
TRBJ1-1,NA,NA,TRBV5-4,TGTGCCAGCAGCTTGTTTCAGCCTAACACTGAAGCTTTCTTT,CASSLFQPNTEAFF
TRBJ2-7,TRBD1,once,TRBV28,TGTGCCAGCAGTTCACGACAGGGACCCGAGCAGTACTTC,CASSSRQGPEQYF
TRBJ1-3,NA,NA,TRBV4-1,TGCGCCAGCAGCCAAGATTCGAGAAACACCATATATTTT,CASSQDSRNTIYF
TRBJ1-2,TRBD1,once,TRBV28,TGTGCCAGCAGTTTGCTTCAGACAGGGGACTATGGCTACACCTTC,CASSLLQTGDYGYTF
TRBJ1-3,NA,NA,TRBV9,TGTGCCAGCAGCGAGGGACGCAGCTCTGGAAACACCATATATTTT,CASSEGRSSGNTIYF
TRBJ2-4,NA,NA,TRBV30,TGTGCCTGGGCCTCGGACGAGGACATTCAGTACTTC,CAWASDEDIQYF
TRBJ2-1,NA,once,TRBV27,TGTGCCAGCAGTTTATCGATGGGGGGATCCTACAATGAGCAGTTCTTC,CASSLSMGGSYNEQFF
TRBJ1-6,TRBD1,NA,TRBV6-5,TGTGCCAGCAGTTACGAGGGGGCGATCTATAATTCACCCCTCCACTTT,CASSYEGAIYNSPLHF
TRBJ2-3,NA,NA,TRBV30,TGTGCCTGGAGTAGGGTTAGCACAGATACGCAGTATTTT,CAWSRVSTDTQYF
TRBJ2-7,TRBD2,NA,TRBV7-6,TGTGCCAGCAGCTTAGGGGGGGGCTACGAGCAGTACTTC,CASSLGGGYEQYF
TRBJ2-7,TRBD2,NA,TRBV5-3,TGTGCCAGAAGTTCGGGACTAGCCTACGAGCAGTACTTC,CARSSGLAYEQYF